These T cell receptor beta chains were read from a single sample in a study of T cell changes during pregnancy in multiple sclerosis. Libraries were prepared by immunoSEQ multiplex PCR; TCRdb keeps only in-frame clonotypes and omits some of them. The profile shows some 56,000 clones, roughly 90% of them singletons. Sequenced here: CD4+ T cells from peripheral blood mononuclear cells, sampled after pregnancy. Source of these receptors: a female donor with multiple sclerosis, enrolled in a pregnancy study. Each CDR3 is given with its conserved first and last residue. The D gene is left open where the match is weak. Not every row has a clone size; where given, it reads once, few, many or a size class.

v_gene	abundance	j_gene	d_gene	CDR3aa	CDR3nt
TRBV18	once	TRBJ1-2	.	CASSPTVPGGNYGYTF	TGTGCCAGCTCACCAACGGTTCCGGGGGGGAACTATGGCTACACCTTC
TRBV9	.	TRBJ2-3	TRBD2	CASSVVGTSGTDTQYF	TGTGCCAGCAGCGTAGTCGGGACTAGCGGGACAGATACGCAGTATTTT
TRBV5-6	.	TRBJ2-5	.	CASSRAGVQETQYF	TGTGCCAGCAGCCGCGCCGGGGTCCAAGAGACCCAGTACTTC
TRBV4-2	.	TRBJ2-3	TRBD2	CASSYLAGAYTDTQYF	TGTGCCAGCAGCTATTTAGCGGGGGCCTACACAGATACGCAGTATTTT
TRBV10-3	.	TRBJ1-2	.	CAISDRDSVNYGYTF	TGTGCCATCAGTGATAGGGACTCAGTCAACTATGGCTACACCTTC
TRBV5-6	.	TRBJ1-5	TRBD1	CASSPRGTGLQPQHF	TGTGCCAGCAGCCCCCGAGGGACAGGGCTACAGCCCCAGCATTTT
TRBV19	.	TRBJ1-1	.	CASSVGQRDTEAFF	TGTGCCAGTAGTGTCGGACAGAGGGACACTGAAGCTTTCTTT
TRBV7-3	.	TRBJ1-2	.	CASSPSPEDENGYTF	TGTGCCAGCAGCCCAAGCCCAGAGGATGAGAATGGCTACACCTTC
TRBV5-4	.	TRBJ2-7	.	CASSSSLGVNYEQYF	TGTGCCAGCAGCTCCTCTTTAGGGGTTAACTACGAGCAGTACTTC
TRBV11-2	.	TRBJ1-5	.	CASSAPGGSQPQHF	TGTGCCAGCAGCGCCCCCGGGGGGAGTCAGCCCCAGCATTTT
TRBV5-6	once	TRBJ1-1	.	CASSLVNRNTEAFF	TGTGCCAGCAGCTTGGTGAACAGGAACACTGAAGCTTTCTTT
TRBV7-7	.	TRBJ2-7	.	CASSFGQGNYEQYF	TGTGCTAGCAGCTTCGGGCAGGGGAACTACGAGCAGTACTTC
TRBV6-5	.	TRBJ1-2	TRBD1	CASTQRGTGGGYTF	TGTGCCAGCACCCAACGGGGGACAGGGGGCGGCTACACCTTC
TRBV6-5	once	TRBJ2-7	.	CASSPPPGF	TGTGCCAGCAGTCCCCCCCCCGGGTTC
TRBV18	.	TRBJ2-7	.	CASSPRESGWGEQYF	TGTGCCAGCTCACCCCGCGAGTCAGGGTGGGGCGAGCAGTACTTC
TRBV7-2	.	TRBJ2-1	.	CASSPGVRSYNEQFF	TGTGCCAGCAGCCCCGGTGTGCGATCCTACAATGAGCAGTTCTTC
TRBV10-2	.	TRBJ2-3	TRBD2	CATQLGLGIDTQYF	TGCGCCACGCAATTGGGACTAGGTATAGATACGCAGTATTTT
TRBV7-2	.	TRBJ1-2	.	CASSPLGGYGYTF	TGTGCCAGCAGCCCATTGGGGGGGTATGGCTACACCTTC
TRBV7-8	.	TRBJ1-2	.	CASSLGSAGSGLMRGYTF	TGTGCCAGCAGCTTAGGGTCAGCCGGTTCAGGGTTGATGCGGGGCTACACCTTC
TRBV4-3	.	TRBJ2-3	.	CASSQVGPAGSGADTQYF	TGCGCCAGCAGCCAAGTAGGTCCCGCGGGGAGCGGCGCAGATACGCAGTATTTT
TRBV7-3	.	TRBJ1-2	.	CASSLKPGDNYGYTF	TGTGCCAGCAGCTTGAAACCCGGGGATAACTATGGCTACACCTTC
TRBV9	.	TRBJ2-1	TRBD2	CASSVLASGVDEQFF	TGTGCCAGCAGCGTATTGGCTAGCGGGGTCGATGAGCAGTTCTTC
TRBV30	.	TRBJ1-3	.	CAWSVGGTGNTIYF	TGTGCCTGGAGTGTAGGAGGAACTGGAAACACCATATATTTT
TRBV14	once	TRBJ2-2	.	CASSQNVNTGELFF	TGTGCCAGCAGCCAAAATGTAAACACCGGGGAGCTGTTTTTT
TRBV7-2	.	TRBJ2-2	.	CASSLGRSGDGELFF	TGTGCCAGCAGCTTAGGAAGGTCCGGGGACGGGGAGCTGTTTTTT
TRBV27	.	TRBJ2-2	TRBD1	CASRPRGHTGELFF	TGTGCCAGCAGGCCCAGGGGGCACACCGGGGAGCTGTTTTTT
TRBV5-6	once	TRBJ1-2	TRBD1	CASSPDRAIYGYTF	TGTGCCAGCAGCCCGGACAGGGCGATCTATGGCTACACCTTC
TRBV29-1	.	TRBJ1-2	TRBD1	CSATLGDSRSGYTF	TGCAGCGCCACCCTTGGGGACAGTCGCTCTGGCTACACCTTC
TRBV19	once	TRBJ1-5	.	CASSIQGTGNQPQHF	TGTGCCAGTAGTATTCAGGGAACGGGCAATCAGCCCCAGCATTTT
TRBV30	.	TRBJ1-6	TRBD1	CAWMDRMDSPLHF	TGTGCCTGGATGGACAGGATGGATTCACCCCTCCACTTT
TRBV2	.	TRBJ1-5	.	CASSESREGQPQHF	TGTGCCAGCAGTGAATCCAGGGAGGGTCAGCCCCAGCATTTT
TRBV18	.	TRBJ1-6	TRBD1	CASSAAPGQGAPSGSPLHF	TGTGCCAGCTCGGCCGCCCCGGGACAGGGGGCCCCAAGCGGTTCACCCCTCCACTTT
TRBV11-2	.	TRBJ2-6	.	CASRGFQGKSSGANVLTF	TGTGCCAGTAGGGGATTCCAGGGCAAGTCCTCTGGGGCCAACGTCCTGACTTTC
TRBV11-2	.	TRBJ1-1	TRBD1	CASSLETGITEAFF	TGTGCCAGCAGCTTAGAGACAGGGATCACTGAAGCTTTCTTT
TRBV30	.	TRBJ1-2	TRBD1	CAWSPDRGGYGYTF	TGTGCCTGGAGCCCGGACAGGGGTGGGTATGGCTACACCTTC
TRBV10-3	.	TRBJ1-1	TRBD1	CAISPNGQGGTEAFF	TGTGCCATCAGTCCTAACGGACAGGGAGGCACTGAAGCTTTCTTT
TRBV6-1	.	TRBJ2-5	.	CASSVPGTLETQYF	TGTGCCAGCAGTGTTCCCGGGACTCTTGAGACCCAGTACTTC
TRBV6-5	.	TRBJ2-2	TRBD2	CASRAREVLTGELFF	TGTGCCAGCAGAGCCCGGGAGGTCCTCACCGGGGAGCTGTTTTTT
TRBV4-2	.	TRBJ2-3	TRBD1	CASSQEGTGGIDTQYF	TGTGCCAGCAGCCAAGAAGGGACAGGAGGCATAGATACGCAGTATTTT
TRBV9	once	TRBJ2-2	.	CASSQGGAGELFF	TGTGCCAGCAGCCAGGGGGGTGCCGGGGAGCTGTTTTTT
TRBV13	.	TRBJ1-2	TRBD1	CASSFGGQGAGGYTF	TGTGCCAGCAGTTTCGGGGGACAGGGGGCAGGTGGCTACACCTTC
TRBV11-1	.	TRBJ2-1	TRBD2	CASSAGLAGGPYEQFF	TGTGCCAGCAGCGCTGGACTAGCGGGGGGGCCTTATGAGCAGTTCTTC
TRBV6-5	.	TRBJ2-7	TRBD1	CASSLQGGYEQYF	TGTGCCAGCAGTTTACAGGGGGGCTACGAGCAGTACTTC
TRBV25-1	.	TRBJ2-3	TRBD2	CASSELRGGRPDTQYF	TGTGCCAGCAGTGAATTGCGGGGGGGCCGACCAGATACGCAGTATTTT
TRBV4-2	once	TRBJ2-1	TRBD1	CASSQKRTGVHEQFF	TGTGCCAGCAGCCAAAAGAGGACAGGGGTGCATGAGCAGTTCTTC
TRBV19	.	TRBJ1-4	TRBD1	CASSAGTVNEKLFF	TGTGCCAGTAGTGCCGGGACAGTTAATGAAAAACTGTTTTTT
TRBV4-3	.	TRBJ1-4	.	CASSQMRGHNEKLFF	TGCGCCAGCAGCCAAATGAGGGGACACAATGAAAAACTGTTTTTT
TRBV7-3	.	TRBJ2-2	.	CASSLGRAAGELFF	TGTGCCAGCAGCTTAGGCAGAGCGGCTGGGGAGCTGTTTTTT
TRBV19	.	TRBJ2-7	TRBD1	CASSIVAPGTVSYEQYF	TGTGCCAGTAGTATTGTGGCCCCCGGGACAGTATCCTACGAGCAGTACTTC
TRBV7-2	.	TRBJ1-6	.	CASSPREERSSPLHF	TGTGCCAGCAGCCCCAGGGAGGAGCGAAGTTCACCCCTCCACTTT
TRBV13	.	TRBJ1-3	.	CASSFRISGNTIYF	TGTGCCAGCAGCTTCAGAATTTCTGGAAACACCATATATTTT
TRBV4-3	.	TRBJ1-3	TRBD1	CASSQVGQGTGNTIYF	TGCGCCAGCAGCCAGGTCGGACAGGGGACTGGAAACACCATATATTTT
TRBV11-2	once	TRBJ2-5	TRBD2	CASSSGLAETQYF	TGTGCCAGCAGCTCCGGACTAGCGGAGACCCAGTACTTC